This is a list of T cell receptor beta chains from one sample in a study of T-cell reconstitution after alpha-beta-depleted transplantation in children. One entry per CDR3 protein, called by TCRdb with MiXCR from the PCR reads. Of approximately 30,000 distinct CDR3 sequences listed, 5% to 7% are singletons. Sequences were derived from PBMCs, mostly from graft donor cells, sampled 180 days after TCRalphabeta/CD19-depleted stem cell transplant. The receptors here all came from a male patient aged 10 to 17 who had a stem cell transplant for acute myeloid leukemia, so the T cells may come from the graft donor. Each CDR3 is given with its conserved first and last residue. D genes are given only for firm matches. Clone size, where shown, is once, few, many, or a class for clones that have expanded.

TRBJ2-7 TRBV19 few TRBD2 CATTGGLAGHEQYF TGTGCCACCACCGGGGGACTAGCGGGCCACGAGCAGTACTTC
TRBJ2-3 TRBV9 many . CASSVATDTQYF TGTGCCAGCAGCGTAGCTACAGATACGCAGTATTTT
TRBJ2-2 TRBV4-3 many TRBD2 CASSLLAGGTGELFF TGCGCCAGCAGTCTTTTAGCGGGTGGCACCGGGGAGCTGTTTTTT
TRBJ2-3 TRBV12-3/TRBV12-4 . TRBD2 CASSAGTKSDTQYF TGTGCCAGCAGCGCCGGGACTAAGTCAGATACGCAGTATTTT
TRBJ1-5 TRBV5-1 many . CASSLGFNQPQHF TGCGCCAGCAGCTTGGGTTTCAATCAGCCCCAGCATTTT
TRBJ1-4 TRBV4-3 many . CASSQGGAAGNEKLFF TGCGCCAGCAGCCAGGGGGGGGCAGCTGGTAATGAAAAACTGTTTTTT
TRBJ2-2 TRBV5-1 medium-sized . CASSAAGTTNTGELFF TGCGCCAGCAGCGCCGCCGGGACGACGAACACCGGGGAGCTGTTTTTT
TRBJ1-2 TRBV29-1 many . CSVTGTDYGYTF TGCAGCGTGACCGGGACGGACTATGGCTACACCTTC
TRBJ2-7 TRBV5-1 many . CASSLGSEEQYF TGCGCCAGCAGCTTGGGTTCGGAGGAGCAGTACTTC
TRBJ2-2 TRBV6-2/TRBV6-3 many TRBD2 CASSRGLAGITNTGELFF TGTGCCAGCAGTCGCGGACTAGCGGGGATTACGAACACCGGGGAGCTGTTTTTT
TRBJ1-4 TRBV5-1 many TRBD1 CASSTGQGVGNEKLFF TGCGCCAGCAGCACGGGACAGGGGGTTGGTAATGAAAAACTGTTTTTT
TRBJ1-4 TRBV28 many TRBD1 CASSTGATNEKLFF TGTGCCAGCAGTACAGGGGCAACTAATGAAAAACTGTTTTTT
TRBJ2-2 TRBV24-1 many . CATSDLHGGSRTGELFF TGTGCCACCAGTGATTTGCATGGAGGGTCGCGCACCGGGGAGCTGTTTTTT
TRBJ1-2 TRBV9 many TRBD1 CASSPWDREVYGYTF TGTGCCAGCAGCCCTTGGGACAGGGAGGTCTATGGCTACACCTTC
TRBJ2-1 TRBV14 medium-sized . CASSQVLGNEQFF TGTGCCAGCAGCCAAGTTCTCGGCAATGAGCAGTTCTTC
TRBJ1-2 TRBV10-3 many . CASAYYGGYTF TGTGCCAGCGCATACTATGGGGGCTACACCTTC
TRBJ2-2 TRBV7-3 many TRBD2 CASSLLAGGPRDTGELFF TGTGCCAGCAGCCTCCTAGCGGGAGGGCCGAGGGACACCGGGGAGCTGTTTTTT
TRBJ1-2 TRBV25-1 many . CASSDRAYGYTF TGTGCCAGCAGTGACAGGGCCTATGGCTACACCTTC
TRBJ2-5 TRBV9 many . CASSVGSAETQYF TGTGCCAGCAGCGTAGGCAGCGCAGAGACCCAGTACTTC
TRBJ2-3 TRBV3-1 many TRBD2 CASSQGTSGRSTDTQYF TGTGCCAGCAGCCAAGGGACTAGCGGGAGGAGCACAGATACGCAGTATTTT
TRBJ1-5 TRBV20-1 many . CSARATRGRDNQPQHF TGCAGTGCTAGAGCAACCAGGGGAAGGGACAATCAGCCCCAGCATTTT
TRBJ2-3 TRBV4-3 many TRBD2 CASSPTPTSGRGTDTQYF TGCGCCAGCAGCCCCACCCCCACTAGCGGGAGGGGCACAGATACGCAGTATTTT
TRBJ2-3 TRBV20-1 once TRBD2 CSARRSGTITDTQYF TGCAGTGCTAGGCGATCCGGGACTATCACAGATACGCAGTATTTT
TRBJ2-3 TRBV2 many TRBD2 CASREGSDTQYF TGTGCCAGCCGGGAGGGGTCAGATACGCAGTATTTT
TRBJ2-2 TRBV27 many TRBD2 CASSFRRGDTGELFF TGTGCCAGCAGTTTTCGGCGGGGGGACACCGGGGAGCTGTTTTTT
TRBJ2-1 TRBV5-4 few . CASSLSLVYNEQFF TGTGCCAGCAGCTTGTCCCTGGTTTACAATGAGCAGTTCTTC
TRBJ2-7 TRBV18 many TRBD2 CASSPEGLAIGPAYEQYF TGTGCCAGCTCACCCGAGGGACTAGCGATAGGGCCGGCGTACGAGCAGTACTTC
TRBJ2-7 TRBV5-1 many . CASSLLGSEQYF TGCGCCAGCAGCCTGCTGGGCTCCGAGCAGTACTTC
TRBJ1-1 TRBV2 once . CASSENRGETEAFF TGTGCCAGCAGTGAAAATAGGGGGGAAACTGAAGCTTTCTTT
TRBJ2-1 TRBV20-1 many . CSARDPGTVHLNEQFF TGCAGTGCTAGAGATCCCGGGACTGTTCACCTTAATGAGCAGTTCTTC
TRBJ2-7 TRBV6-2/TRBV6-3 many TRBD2 CASSYSGGRGLDEQYF TGTGCCAGCAGTTACTCTGGCGGGAGAGGGCTGGACGAGCAGTACTTC
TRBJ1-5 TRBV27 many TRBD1 CASSFDRGQPQHF TGTGCCAGCAGTTTTGACAGGGGTCAGCCCCAGCATTTT
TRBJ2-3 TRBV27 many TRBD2 CASCRLAGGGITDTQYF TGTGCCAGCTGCCGGCTAGCGGGAGGTGGGATCACAGATACGCAGTATTTT
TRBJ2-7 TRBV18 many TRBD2 CASSPPISGTSGNYEQYF TGTGCCAGCTCACCACCTATCTCGGGGACTAGCGGGAATTACGAGCAGTACTTC
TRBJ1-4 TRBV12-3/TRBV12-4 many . CASSSWSHEKLFF TGTGCCAGCAGTTCATGGTCGCATGAAAAACTGTTTTTT
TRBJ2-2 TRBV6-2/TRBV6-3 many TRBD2 CASSYLSGRAFTGELFF TGTGCCAGCAGTTACCTTAGCGGGAGGGCCTTCACCGGGGAGCTGTTTTTT
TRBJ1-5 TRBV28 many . CASSFKPQHF TGTGCCAGCAGTTTTAAGCCCCAGCATTTT
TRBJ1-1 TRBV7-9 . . CASSIQTDRNTEAFF TGTGCCAGCAGCATCCAGACAGACCGGAACACTGAAGCTTTCTTT
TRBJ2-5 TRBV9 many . CASSVATRGAGAYQETQYF TGTGCCAGCAGCGTAGCTACGAGGGGGGCGGGTGCGTACCAAGAGACCCAGTACTTC
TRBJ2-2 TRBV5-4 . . CASSLPAGDTGELFF TGTGCCAGCAGCTTGCCCGCAGGGGACACCGGGGAGCTGTTTTTT
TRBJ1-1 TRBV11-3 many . CASSLGQNTEAFF TGTGCCAGCAGCTTGGGGCAGAACACTGAAGCTTTCTTT
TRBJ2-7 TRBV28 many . CASSLKGYEQYF TGTGCCAGCAGTTTAAAAGGATACGAGCAGTACTTC
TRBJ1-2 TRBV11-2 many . CASSLGAGNGYTF TGTGCCAGCAGCTTAGGGGCAGGGAATGGCTACACCTTC
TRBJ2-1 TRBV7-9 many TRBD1 CASSLVRGRRSSYNEQFF TGTGCCAGCAGCTTAGTTAGGGGGCGGAGAAGCTCCTACAATGAGCAGTTCTTC
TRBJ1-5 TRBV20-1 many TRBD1 CSARAGGGQPQHF TGCAGTGCTAGAGCAGGGGGTGGTCAGCCCCAGCATTTT
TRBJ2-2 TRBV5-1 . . CASGSSLPSGELFF TGTGCCAGCGGCTCCTCCCTGCCCTCCGGGGAGCTGTTTTTT
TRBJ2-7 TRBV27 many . CASGGMGGEQYF TGTGCCAGCGGGGGTATGGGGGGCGAGCAGTACTTC